This entry lists 14 T cell receptor beta chains sequenced from one sample in a study of blood T cell repertoires in COVID-19. Libraries were prepared by immunoSEQ multiplex PCR; TCRdb keeps only in-frame clonotypes and omits some of them. The sample lists approximately 250,000 clones; 70% to 90% were seen once. Specimen: peripheral blood. The source is a man aged 55-75 years who had recovered from COVID-19.

The chain links TRBV2 to TRBJ2-2; TRBD2 is a possible D gene (7 bases). The CDR3 loop spans 13 amino acids. Trimming pared 11 bases from V and 5 bases from J, leaving 15 bases between. Germline assignment: CDR1 SNHLY and CDR2 FYNNEI. The CDR3 nucleotides are TGTGCCCGAGGGGCGGGGGCTACCGGGGAGCTGTTTTTT. It yields the protein CARGAGATGELFF.

This chain connects TRBV6-1 to TRBJ2-6, with 7 bases lining up with TRBD1. With 3 bases clipped from V and 0 bases from J, the junction kept 8 bases outside the gene matches. The CDR3 extends over 18 amino acids. Germline CDR1 and CDR2: MNHNS and SASEGT. As DNA, the CDR3 is TGTGCCAGCAGTGATGGGACAGTGTACTACTCTGGGGCCAACGTCCTGACTTTC. Encoded protein: CASSDGTVYYSGANVLTF.

As to this clone: The sample contains more than one DNA sequence encoding this CDR3. The CDR3 region is CASSPPGQQETQYF. In nucleotides, the CDR3 is TGTGCCAGCTCACCACCGGGGCAGCAAGAGACCCAGTACTTC. The V and J genes are TRBV18 and TRBJ2-5; a possible D gene is TRBD1 (5 bases). The CDR3 consists of 14 residues. V lost 0 bases to trimming and J lost 2 bases, with 7 bases between them. Looked up from germline, CDR1 is KGHSH and CDR2 is LQKENI.

V is TRBV5-1 and J is TRBJ2-5; D perhaps matches TRBD1 (6 bases). The CDR3 runs to 16 residues. In germline, CDR1 is SGHRS, CDR2 YFSETQ. The V end was cut by 4 bases, the J end by 2 bases, with 18 bases between. For the CDR3, the DNA is TGCGCCAGCAGCCTGGGGGCGTTACAAGTGCAAGAGACCCAGTACTTC. This sequence encodes CASSLGALQVQETQYF.

This chain uses TRBV5-4 with TRBJ2-1; TRBD2 matches at 10 bases. Looked up from germline, CDR1 is SGHNT and CDR2 is YYREEE (reference sequence). Germline trimming cut 4 bases from V and 6 bases from J; bases unmatched to any gene: 10. There are 16 residues in the CDR3. In DNA, the CDR3 is TGTGCCAGCAGCGAGGGACTAGCGAAAGGATTCAATGAGCAGTTCTTC. This codes for CASSEGLAKGFNEQFF.

This sequence joins TRBV4-1 and TRBJ2-7; D not certain. Germline loops: CDR1 MGHRA, CDR2 YSYEKL. V dropped 0 bases and J dropped 1 base, with 10 bases sitting between them. The CDR3 length is 15 residues. The CDR3 loop is CASSQESPRSYEQYF. In DNA form, the CDR3 reads TGCGCCAGCAGCCAAGAGAGCCCCCGGTCCTACGAGCAGTACTTC.

This chain uses TRBV23-1 with TRBJ1-5; possible D gene TRBD1, 6 bases. TRBV23-1 is sorted into the ORF group, with uncertain function. The V gene lost 0 bases and the J gene lost 1 base, with 22 bases spanning the gap. This CDR3 has 20 amino acids. The CDR3 bases are TGCGCCAGCAGTCAATCGGTCTACAGGGTAGGTCGGTGGAGCAATCAGCCCCAGCATTTT. This codes for CASSQSVYRVGRWSNQPQHF.

The CDR3 sequence: CASNPDSLNYGYTF. The CDR3 nucleotides read TGTGCCAGCAACCCGGACAGCCTTAACTATGGCTACACCTTC. The chain combines TRBV5-6 with TRBJ1-2; tentatively, D is TRBD1 (6 bases). The CDR3 loop spans 14 amino acids. In germline, CDR1 is SGHDT, CDR2 YYEEEE. The V end was cut by 6 bases, the J end by 1 base, with 13 bases between.

V usage is TRBV5-1 and J usage is TRBJ2-1; 14 nucleotides match TRBD2. Germline loops: CDR1 SGHRS, CDR2 YFSETQ. CDR3 length equals 17 residues. With 2 bases clipped from V and 2 bases from J, the junction kept 3 bases outside the gene matches. CDR3 sequence reads: CASSFGLAGGTYNEQFF. The CDR3 region has the DNA TGCGCCAGCAGCTTCGGACTAGCGGGAGGTACCTACAATGAGCAGTTCTTC.

The V and J genes are TRBV19 and TRBJ1-5; TRBD1 is a possible D gene (5 bases). The length of the CDR3 is 17 residues. Germline V CDR1 and CDR2: LNHDA, SQIVND (reference sequence). The ends were cut back, 7 bases at V and 0 bases at J, with 19 bases in the middle. The CDR3 spells CASNHGLGGVSNQPQHF. DNA of the CDR3: TGTGCCAGTAACCACGGCCTTGGAGGGGTTAGCAATCAGCCCCAGCATTTT.

To note about this clone: Within the sample, other DNA sequences also encode this same CDR3. The V gene is TRBV5-1, the J gene TRBJ2-5, with D perhaps TRBD1 (6 bases). V was trimmed by 2 bases and J by 2 bases, leaving 10 bases between them. Germline assignment: CDR1 SGHRS and CDR2 YFSETQ. This CDR3 has 14 amino acids. The CDR3 spells CASSLGQYQETQYF. DNA of the CDR3: TGCGCCAGCAGCTTAGGACAGTATCAAGAGACCCAGTACTTC.

The rearrangement joins TRBV5-1 to TRBJ2-1; tentatively, D is TRBD2 (6 bases). V was trimmed by 4 bases and J by 6 bases, leaving 17 bases between them. The CDR3 runs 15 residues. Germline CDR1 reads SGHRS; CDR2 reads YFSETQ. CDR3 sequence reads: CASSPMGGIGNEQFF. The CDR3 coding sequence is TGCGCCAGCAGCCCGATGGGCGGGATAGGCAATGAGCAGTTCTTC.

The V call is TRBV5-5, the J call TRBJ1-5; the match to TRBD1 covers 7 bases. Germline loops: CDR1 SGHKS, CDR2 YYEKEE (reference sequence). J lost 0 bases, V lost 6 bases, and 6 bases had no gene match. This CDR3 has 15 amino acids. The DNA of the CDR3 is TGTGCCAGCACCCCGACAGGGAATAGCAATCAGCCCCAGCATTTT. Translated, it gives CASTPTGNSNQPQHF.

This clone appeared many times. This rearrangement joins TRBV19 to TRBJ1-5; tentatively, D is TRBD1 (6 bases). Germline CDR1 and CDR2: LNHDA and SQIVND (reference sequence). The length of the CDR3 is 13 residues. Trimming left V 6 bases short and J 4 bases short, with 10 bases between. This CDR3 reads CASSATGNQPQHF. DNA of the CDR3: TGTGCCAGTAGCGCAACAGGGAATCAGCCCCAGCATTTT.